The entry below describes one T cell receptor beta chain. Its antigen is undetermined. This record comes from a study of OX40 agonist ivuxolimab in advanced cancers. On the study more broadly: Patient treatment consisted of intravenous ivuxolimab administration every 2 weeks at 0.01 to 10 mg/kg.

V was pared by 1 base and J by 2 bases, with 8 bases of the junction left unmatched. The CDR3 covers 16 residues. Per the germline V gene, CDR1 is SGHRS and CDR2 is YFSETQ. General observations from the study: At 0.1 to 3.0 mg/kg, CD4+ and CD8+ blood T cells expanded clonally by week 6. With doses of 0.1-3.0 mg/kg, partial responders showed among the lowest clonal expansion.

Sequenced by immunoSEQ multiplex PCR; TCRdb stores in-frame clones only, minus some. The sample contains under 70,000 clones, roughly 85% of which appear only once. The investigators sampled blood at baseline, at cycle 4 day 1, and at cycle 7 day 1. The chain recombines TRBV5-1 with TRBJ2-5; 7 nucleotides line up with TRBD2. This TCR was recovered from an adult with an advanced solid tumor such as melanoma, head and neck, liver or kidney cancer. The sample here was CD4+ or CD8+ T cells sorted from blood, taken in a trial of the OX40 agonist ivuxolimab. This CDR3 is CASSLQASGKQETQYF. The CDR3 region has the DNA TGCGCCAGCAGCTTGCAGGCTAGCGGCAAACAAGAGACCCAGTACTTC.